Given below is one T cell receptor (beta chain) in context. Its specificity is not known. The CDR3 sequence is 15 residues long. V gave up 3 bases and J gave up 5 bases, with 17 bases separating them. Germline CDR1 KGHSH, CDR2 LQKENI. The immunoSEQ assay was version 4, run in survey mode. The table came from immunoSEQ multiplex PCR; TCRdb's copy has only in-frame clones and leaves some out. The sample has 37,000 or so clones; 80% are singletons. This entry belongs to a study of persistence of HIV-infected CD4 T cells. The study's findings and limits: CMV- and Gag-responding cells had lower TCRbeta richness than CD3/CD28-responding cells. Degenerate expanded CDR3beta sequences were enriched among CMV- and Gag-responding cells.

Cells were stimulated with CMV-infected fibroblast lysates at 10 ug/mL. Sorted nonresponding memory CD4+ T cells were CD40L-negative, CD69-negative, CD45RO-high. For around 17 hours, CD8-depleted PBMCs received anti-CD28/CD49d costimulation, a CD40-blocking antibody and enfuvirtide. The TCR originated in an adult man with HIV who was CMV-seropositive. Sequenced here: CD4+ T cells sorted from PBMCs after approximately 19-hour stimulation, sampled from a patient who received antiretroviral therapy. The gene calls are TRBV18 and TRBJ2-7, with D possibly matching TRBD2 (5 bases). CDR3: CASSPRGPLPHEQYF. As DNA, the CDR3 is TGTGCCAGCTCACCCCGGGGTCCCCTCCCACACGAGCAGTACTTC.